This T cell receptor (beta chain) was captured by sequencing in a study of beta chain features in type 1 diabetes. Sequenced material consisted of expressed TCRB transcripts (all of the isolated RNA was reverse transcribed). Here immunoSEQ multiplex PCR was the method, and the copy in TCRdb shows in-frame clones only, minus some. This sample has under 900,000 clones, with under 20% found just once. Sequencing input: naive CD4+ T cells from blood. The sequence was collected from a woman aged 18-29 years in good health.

CDR3 bases: TGTGCCAGCACCATGGCTTCCGCGTCTGGGGCCAACGTCCTGACTTTC. Protein: CASTMASASGANVLTF. The V and J genes are TRBV27 and TRBJ2-6, with no clear D. The CDR3 extends over 16 amino acids. The V and J ends lost 7 bases and 1 base respectively, with 14 bases between them. CDR1 MNHEY and CDR2 SMNVEV come from the germline V gene (reference sequence).